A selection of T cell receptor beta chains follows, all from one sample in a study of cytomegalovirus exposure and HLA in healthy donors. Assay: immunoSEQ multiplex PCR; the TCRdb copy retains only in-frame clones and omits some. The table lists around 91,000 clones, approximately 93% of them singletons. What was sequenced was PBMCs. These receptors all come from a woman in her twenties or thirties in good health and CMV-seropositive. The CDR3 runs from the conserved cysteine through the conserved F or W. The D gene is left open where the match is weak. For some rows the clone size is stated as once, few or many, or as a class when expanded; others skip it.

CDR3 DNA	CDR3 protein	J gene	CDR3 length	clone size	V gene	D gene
TGTGCCAGTAGTACTCCGACAGGGGGGGACCTCATGAACACTGAAGCTTTCTTT	CASSTPTGGDLMNTEAFF	TRBJ1-1	18	.	TRBV19	TRBD1
TGTGCCAGCAGTTACGGGCGCAATCAGCCCCAGCATTTT	CASSYGRNQPQHF	TRBJ1-5	13	.	TRBV6-6	.
TGTGCCAGCAGCGTGGGACATGAAGGAGAAGCTTTCTTT	CASSVGHEGEAFF	TRBJ1-1	13	.	TRBV9	.
TGTGCCAGCAGTTACTCGGGACAGGGGAACACTGAAGCTTTCTTT	CASSYSGQGNTEAFF	TRBJ1-1	15	.	TRBV6-5	TRBD1
TGCAGCGTTCCAACGGGATCCCGAGGTGAAAAACTGTTTTTT	CSVPTGSRGEKLFF	TRBJ1-4	14	.	TRBV29-1	.
TGTGCTAGTGCCCTGGGGGCGACCGATACGCAGTATTTT	CASALGATDTQYF	TRBJ2-3	13	.	TRBV12-5	.
TGCGCCAGCAGCTTGGAAGGGGACAGGGGCCTCGAGCAGTACTTC	CASSLEGDRGLEQYF	TRBJ2-7	15	.	TRBV5-1	TRBD1
TGTGCCAGCAGCCGGACAGGGAACACCGGGGAGCTGTTTTTT	CASSRTGNTGELFF	TRBJ2-2	14	.	TRBV7-2	TRBD1
TGTGCCAGCGTTGGGACATTACCTTACGAGCAGTACTTC	CASVGTLPYEQYF	TRBJ2-7	13	.	TRBV27	.
TGTGCCAGCAGCTGGGGACTAGCGGGAGCAACCTACGAGCAGTACTTC	CASSWGLAGATYEQYF	TRBJ2-7	16	.	TRBV7-2	TRBD2
TGTGCCAGCAGCTTTTTCAGGGGTCGAACCCTTCCTGGAAACACCATATATTTT	CASSFFRGRTLPGNTIYF	TRBJ1-3	18	.	TRBV5-6	.
TGCGCCAGCAGCCTGACTAGCGGACAAGAGACCCAGTACTTC	CASSLTSGQETQYF	TRBJ2-5	14	.	TRBV5-1	TRBD2
TGTGCCACCAGCAGAGATTCCGGGTCCGGGGCCAACGTCCTGACTTTC	CATSRDSGSGANVLTF	TRBJ2-6	16	.	TRBV15	.
TGTGCCATCAGTGAGTCGACTCCATTCTTTCAAGAGACCCAGTACTTC	CAISESTPFFQETQYF	TRBJ2-5	16	few	TRBV10-3	.
TGTGCCAGTAGCCGCAGGGGGTCCGGCCTCACTGAAGCTTTCTTT	CASSRRGSGLTEAFF	TRBJ1-1	15	.	TRBV19	TRBD1
TGCGCCAGCAGTCAACCGGACAGGTTGCCCTACGAGCAGTACTTC	CASSQPDRLPYEQYF	TRBJ2-7	15	.	TRBV23-1	TRBD1
TGTGCCAGCAGCCACCGCTCCGGAGTCTACGAGCAGTACTTC	CASSHRSGVYEQYF	TRBJ2-7	14	.	TRBV14	.
TGTGCCAGCTCACAGGGGACAGATACGCAGTATTTT	CASSQGTDTQYF	TRBJ2-3	12	.	TRBV18	.
TGTGCCCTTGCGAGGGAGGCTCGGACAGATACGCAGTATTTT	CALAREARTDTQYF	TRBJ2-3	14	.	TRBV28	.
TGTGCCAGCAGTGGCGGAAGCGGGAGGGGCACCGGGGAGCTGTTTTTT	CASSGGSGRGTGELFF	TRBJ2-2	16	.	TRBV2	TRBD2
TGTGCCAGCAGCTTAGAAGGCCTCGGGACTACTAGCTCCTACGAGCAGTACTTC	CASSLEGLGTTSSYEQYF	TRBJ2-7	18	.	TRBV7-2	TRBD2
TGTGCCAGCAGCCACCGGGGGGTCGAGACCCAGTACTTC	CASSHRGVETQYF	TRBJ2-5	13	once	TRBV28	TRBD2
TGTGCCAGCAAGGGACAGGGCGCCTACAATGAGCAGTTCTTC	CASKGQGAYNEQFF	TRBJ2-1	14	.	TRBV27	TRBD1
TGTGCCAGTAGTATTCGCGGGGGCAATGAGCAGTTCTTC	CASSIRGGNEQFF	TRBJ2-1	13	.	TRBV19	TRBD2
TGTGCCAGCTCACTACGACAAGGAGGGACTGGACAGCCCCAGCATTTT	CASSLRQGGTGQPQHF	TRBJ1-5	16	.	TRBV18	.
TGTGCCAGCAGTTACTCGACACTCCCCGGTGGCGAGCAGTACTTC	CASSYSTLPGGEQYF	TRBJ2-7	15	.	TRBV6-5	.
TGTGCCAGCAGCGCCGGGACTTTCTCTAGCACAGATACGCAGTATTTT	CASSAGTFSSTDTQYF	TRBJ2-3	16	.	TRBV11-3	.
TGTGCCAGCAGTTACTCTGAGCACTACAATGAGCAGTTCTTC	CASSYSEHYNEQFF	TRBJ2-1	14	.	TRBV6-5	.
TGCGCCAGCAGCCAAATTCGGTTACCAACCTACGAGCAGTACTTC	CASSQIRLPTYEQYF	TRBJ2-7	15	.	TRBV4-3	.
TGTGCCAGCAGTTCGGGAGGGTACGAGCAGTACTTC	CASSSGGYEQYF	TRBJ2-7	12	.	TRBV6-6	TRBD2
TGTGCCATCGGTCCAGGCCTGGGCACTGAAGCTTTCTTT	CAIGPGLGTEAFF	TRBJ1-1	13	.	TRBV10-3	.
TGCGCCAGCAGTGTGGGGGGAGGGGGAAGCTCCTACAATGAGCAGTTCTTC	CASSVGGGGSSYNEQFF	TRBJ2-1	17	.	TRBV10-2	.
TGTGCCAGCAGCTTAGTTGGCGGGGGCAATGAGCAGTTCTTC	CASSLVGGGNEQFF	TRBJ2-1	14	.	TRBV11-2	TRBD2
TGTGCCAGCAGTTACCGACAGGGGATCTACGAGCAGTACTTC	CASSYRQGIYEQYF	TRBJ2-7	14	.	TRBV6-5	TRBD1
TGTGCCAGCAGTTTATTGTCCGGTTGGGGACGGGGGTCTGGAGAGCAGTACTTC	CASSLLSGWGRGSGEQYF	TRBJ2-7	18	.	TRBV27	.
TGTGCCTGGAGCTACCGGAGGGGCGAGCAGTACTTC	CAWSYRRGEQYF	TRBJ2-7	12	.	TRBV30	.
TGCGCCAGCAGCACGGGACAGGGGGCTGTGGGCCAGTACTTC	CASSTGQGAVGQYF	TRBJ2-5	14	.	TRBV5-1	TRBD1
TGTGCCAGCAGCCTGGCCGACAGCCAGGCGGATGGCTACACCTTC	CASSLADSQADGYTF	TRBJ1-2	15	.	TRBV28	.
TGTGCCAGCAGCTTTAACGGGGGATACAATGAGCAGTTCTTC	CASSFNGGYNEQFF	TRBJ2-1	14	.	TRBV7-2	.
TGTGCCAGCAGCCAATCTATGCCGGGCTACGAGCAGTACTTC	CASSQSMPGYEQYF	TRBJ2-7	14	.	TRBV14	.
TGTGCCAGCAGCCCGAGGGGGGGAGTCCCAATCTACGAGCAGTACTTC	CASSPRGGVPIYEQYF	TRBJ2-7	16	.	TRBV7-9	.